Listed here are 11 T cell receptor beta chains from one sample, sequenced in a study of T cell responses to AZD1222 COVID-19 vaccine. The method was immunoSEQ multiplex PCR; TCRdb's version includes in-frame clones alone and lacks a portion of them. The data show approximately 89,000 clones, 70% to 90% seen once. Sample: peripheral blood, taken on day 0 of AZD1222 vaccination. The source is an adult in good health.

The rearrangement uses TRBV5-4 and TRBJ2-1, with TRBD1 matching over 7 bases. The CDR3 has 14 amino acids. After removal of 2 bases from V and 5 bases from J, the junction contained 4 bases not matched to a gene. Germline V gene lookup returns CDR1 SGHNT and CDR2 YYREEE (reference sequence). The CDR3 loop reads CASSFPDRNNEQFF. The CDR3 DNA follows: TGTGCCAGCAGCTTCCCGGACAGGAACAATGAGCAGTTCTTC.

The chain is built from TRBV4-2 and TRBJ1-1, with 9 bases that match TRBD1. The CDR3 is 17 amino acids. After removal of 4 bases from V and 1 base from J, the junction contained 10 bases not matched to a gene. Germline CDR1 LGHNA, CDR2 YNFKEQ. The CDR3 sequence: CASSLTSGTGKNTEAFF. The DNA for the CDR3 is TGTGCCAGCAGCCTAACTTCCGGGACAGGGAAGAACACTGAAGCTTTCTTT.

V and J are TRBV7-2 and TRBJ2-7; D is tentatively TRBD1 or TRBD2 (5 bases each). Germline CDR1 reads SGHTA; CDR2 reads FQGNSA. This CDR3 has 15 amino acids. Trimming removed 5 bases at V and 3 bases at J, with 17 bases between. CDR3 DNA sequence: TGTGCCAGCAGCACCCCCGGGACCTCCCACTACGAGCAGTACTTC. This codes for CASSTPGTSHYEQYF.

This chain links TRBV4-1 with TRBJ1-2; D not certain. V was pared by 0 bases and J by 7 bases, with 12 bases between. CDR3 length equals 14 residues. Germline V CDR1 and CDR2: MGHRA, YSYEKL. DNA of the CDR3: TGCGCCAGCAGCCAAGAGCTTCGGATCGGTGGCTACACCTTC. Translating it yields CASSQELRIGGYTF.

This clone was detected a few times. The chain combines TRBV19 with TRBJ1-1; 7 bases map to TRBD1. Germline values: CDR1 LNHDA, CDR2 SQIVND (reference sequence). CDR3 size: 16 residues. V dropped 5 bases and J dropped 4; count of bases not matched to a gene: 13. The DNA of the CDR3 is TGTGCCAGTAGTTCCCGCATAAACAGGGGAGGCACTGAAGCTTTCTTT. This translates into CASSSRINRGGTEAFF.

The genes are TRBV7-3 and TRBJ1-2; D gene unclear. The germline CDR1 and CDR2 sequences are SGHTA and FQGTGA. V shed 3 bases and J shed 0 bases, with 14 bases lying between them. The length of the CDR3 is 16 residues. The CDR3 bases are TGTGCCAGCAGCTTGGAAGTGGGGAGGACTAACTATGGCTACACCTTC. Residues: CASSLEVGRTNYGYTF.

This chain uses TRBV19 with TRBJ1-5; TRBD1 matches at 7 bases. In germline, CDR1 is LNHDA, CDR2 SQIVND (reference sequence). Unmatched junction bases numbered 10, after V lost 7 bases and J lost 4 bases. CDR3 length equals 15 residues. CDR3 residues: CASNTGEKGNQPQHF. CDR3 coding DNA: TGTGCCAGTAATACAGGGGAAAAAGGAAATCAGCCCCAGCATTTT. Full variable domain (rest looked up from reference TRBV19 and TRBJ1-5): DGGITQSPKYLFRKEGQNVTLSCEQNLNHDAMYWYRQDPGQGLRLIYYSQIVNDFQKGDIAEGYSVSREKKESFPLTVTSAQKNPTAFYLCASNTGEKGNQPQHFGDGTRLSIL.

This clone was picked up a small number of times. The chain combines TRBV5-1 with TRBJ1-3; D may be TRBD1 (6 bases). Looked up from germline, CDR1 is SGHRS and CDR2 is YFSETQ. Trimming pared 4 bases from V and 8 bases from J, leaving 13 bases between. The CDR3 spans 13 residues. The DNA of the CDR3 is TGCGCCAGCAGCACAACAGGGAGCCACACCATATATTTT. The encoded protein is CASSTTGSHTIYF.

The chain recombines TRBV5-4 with TRBJ2-7, with 8 bases aligning to TRBD1. Unmatched junction bases numbered 5, after V lost 0 bases and J lost 3 bases. The CDR3 length is 15 residues. The germline CDR1 and CDR2 sequences are SGHNT and YYREEE (reference sequence). The CDR3 is CASSLGDRPSYEQYF. The CDR3, as DNA: TGTGCCAGCAGCTTGGGGGACAGGCCAAGCTACGAGCAGTACTTC.

This chain links TRBV3-1 (or the pseudogene TRBV3-2) with TRBJ1-1; D is possibly TRBD1 (6 bases). V dropped 3 bases and J dropped 8 bases, with 13 bases sitting between them. The CDR3 consists of 13 residues. Germline assignment: CDR1 LGHDT and CDR2 YNNKEL (reference sequence). CDR3: CASSQGARAEAFF. The CDR3 bases are TGTGCCAGCAGCCAGGGGGCCAGGGCAGAAGCTTTCTTT.

The V call is TRBV28, the J call TRBJ1-1, with D unclear. The CDR3 is 11 residues long. CDR1 is MDHEN and CDR2 is SYDVKM in the germline V gene. V was trimmed by 6 bases and J by 1 base, leaving 3 bases between them. The CDR3 nucleotides read TGTGCCAGCAGGGGGAACACTGAAGCTTTCTTT. It specifies CASRGNTEAFF.